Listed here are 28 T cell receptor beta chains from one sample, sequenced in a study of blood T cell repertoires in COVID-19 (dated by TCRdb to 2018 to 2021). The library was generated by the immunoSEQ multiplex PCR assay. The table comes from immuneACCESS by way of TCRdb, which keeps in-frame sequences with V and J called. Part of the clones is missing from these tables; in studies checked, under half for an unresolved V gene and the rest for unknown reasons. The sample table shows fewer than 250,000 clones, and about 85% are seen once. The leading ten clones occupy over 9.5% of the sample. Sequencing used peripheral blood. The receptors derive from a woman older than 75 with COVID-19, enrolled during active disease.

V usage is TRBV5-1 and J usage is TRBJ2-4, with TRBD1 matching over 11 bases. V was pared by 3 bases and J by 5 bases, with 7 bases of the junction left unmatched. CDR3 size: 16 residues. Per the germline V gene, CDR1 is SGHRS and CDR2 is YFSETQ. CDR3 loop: CASSSGQGAIENIQYF. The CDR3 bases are TGCGCCAGCAGCTCCGGACAGGGGGCAATCGAAAACATTCAGTACTTC.

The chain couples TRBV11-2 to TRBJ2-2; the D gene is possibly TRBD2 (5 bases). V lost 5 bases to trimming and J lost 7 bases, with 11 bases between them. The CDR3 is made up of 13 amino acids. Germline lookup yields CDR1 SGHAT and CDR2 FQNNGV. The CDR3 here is CASSPGGSGELFF. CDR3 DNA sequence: TGTGCCAGCAGCCCTGGAGGAAGCGGGGAGCTGTTTTTT.

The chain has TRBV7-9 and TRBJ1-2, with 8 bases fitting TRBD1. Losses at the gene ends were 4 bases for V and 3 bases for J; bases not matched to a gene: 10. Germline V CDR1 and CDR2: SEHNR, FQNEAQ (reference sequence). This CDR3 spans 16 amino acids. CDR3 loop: CASSSRGRNLDYGYTF. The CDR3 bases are TGTGCCAGCAGCTCCAGGGGGCGCAACCTGGACTATGGCTACACCTTC.

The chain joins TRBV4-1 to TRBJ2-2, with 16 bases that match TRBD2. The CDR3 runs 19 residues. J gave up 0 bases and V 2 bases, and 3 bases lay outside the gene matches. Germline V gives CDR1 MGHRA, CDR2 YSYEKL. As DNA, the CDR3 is TGCGCCAGCAGCCAACCGGGACTAGCGGGGGGGCCGAACACCGGGGAGCTGTTTTTT. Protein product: CASSQPGLAGGPNTGELFF.

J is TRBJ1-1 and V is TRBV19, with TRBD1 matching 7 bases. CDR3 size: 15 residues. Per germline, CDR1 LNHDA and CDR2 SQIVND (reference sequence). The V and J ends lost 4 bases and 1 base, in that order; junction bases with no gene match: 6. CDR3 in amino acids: CASSRDSRRNTEAFF. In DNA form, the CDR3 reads TGTGCCAGTAGTAGGGACAGTAGAAGGAACACTGAAGCTTTCTTT. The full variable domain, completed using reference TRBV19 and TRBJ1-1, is DGGITQSPKYLFRKEGQNVTLSCEQNLNHDAMYWYRQDPGQGLRLIYYSQIVNDFQKGDIAEGYSVSREKKESFPLTVTSAQKNPTAFYLCASSRDSRRNTEAFFGQGTRLTVV.

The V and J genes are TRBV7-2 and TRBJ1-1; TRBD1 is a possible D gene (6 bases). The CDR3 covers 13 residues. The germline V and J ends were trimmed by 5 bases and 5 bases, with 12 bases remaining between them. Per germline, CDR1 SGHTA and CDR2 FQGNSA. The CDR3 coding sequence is TGTGCCAGCAGCCTCGCAGGGGTTACTGAAGCTTTCTTT. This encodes CASSLAGVTEAFF.

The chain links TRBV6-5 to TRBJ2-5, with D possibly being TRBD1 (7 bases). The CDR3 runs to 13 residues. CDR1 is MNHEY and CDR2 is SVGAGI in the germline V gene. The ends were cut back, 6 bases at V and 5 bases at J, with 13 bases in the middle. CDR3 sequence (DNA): TGTGCCAGCAGGGAGACAGGGAGGGAGACCCAGTACTTC. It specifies CASRETGRETQYF.

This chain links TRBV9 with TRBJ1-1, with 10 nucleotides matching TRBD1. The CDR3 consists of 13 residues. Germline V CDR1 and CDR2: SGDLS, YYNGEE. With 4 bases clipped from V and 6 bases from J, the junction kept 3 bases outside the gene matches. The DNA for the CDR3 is TGTGCCAGCAGCCCCGGACAGGGGGCTGAAGCTTTCTTT. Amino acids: CASSPGQGAEAFF.

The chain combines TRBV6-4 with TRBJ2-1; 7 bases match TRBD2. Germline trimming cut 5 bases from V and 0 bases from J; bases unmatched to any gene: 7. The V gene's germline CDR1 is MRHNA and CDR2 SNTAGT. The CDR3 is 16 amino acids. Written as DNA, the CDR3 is TGTGCCAGCAGTCTAACTAGCGCCGGCTCCTACAATGAGCAGTTCTTC. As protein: CASSLTSAGSYNEQFF.

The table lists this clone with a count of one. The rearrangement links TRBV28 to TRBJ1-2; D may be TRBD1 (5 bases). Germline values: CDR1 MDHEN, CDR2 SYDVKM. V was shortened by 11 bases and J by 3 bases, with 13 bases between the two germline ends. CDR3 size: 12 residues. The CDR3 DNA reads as TGTGCCTCCTCTGGGGGGGACTATGGCTACACCTTC. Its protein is CASSGGDYGYTF.

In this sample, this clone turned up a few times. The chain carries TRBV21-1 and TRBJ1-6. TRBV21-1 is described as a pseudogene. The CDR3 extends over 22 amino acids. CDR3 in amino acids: CASNIRREGNCGRSSYNSPLHF. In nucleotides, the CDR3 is TGTGCCAGCAACATCCGACGGGAGGGCAATTGCGGCAGGAGCTCCTATAATTCACCCCTCCACTTT.

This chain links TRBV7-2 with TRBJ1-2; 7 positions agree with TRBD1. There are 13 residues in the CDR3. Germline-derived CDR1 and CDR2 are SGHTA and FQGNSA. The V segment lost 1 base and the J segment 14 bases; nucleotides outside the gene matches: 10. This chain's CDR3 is CASSLDGQVSNTF. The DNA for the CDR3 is TGTGCCAGCAGCTTAGATGGACAGGTTTCGAATACCTTC.

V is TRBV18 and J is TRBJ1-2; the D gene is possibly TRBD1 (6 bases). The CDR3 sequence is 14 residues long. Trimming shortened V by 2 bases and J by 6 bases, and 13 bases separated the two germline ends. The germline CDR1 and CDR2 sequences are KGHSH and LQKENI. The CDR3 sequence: CASSPNGTPNGYTF. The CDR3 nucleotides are TGTGCCAGCTCACCAAACGGGACACCCAATGGCTACACCTTC.

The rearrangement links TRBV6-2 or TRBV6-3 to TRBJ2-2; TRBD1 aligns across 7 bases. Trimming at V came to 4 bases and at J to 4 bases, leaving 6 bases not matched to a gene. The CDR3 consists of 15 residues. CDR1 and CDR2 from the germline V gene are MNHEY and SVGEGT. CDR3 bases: TGTGCCAGCAGTTCCCCAGGGGGAAGCACCGGGGAGCTGTTTTTT. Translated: CASSSPGGSTGELFF.

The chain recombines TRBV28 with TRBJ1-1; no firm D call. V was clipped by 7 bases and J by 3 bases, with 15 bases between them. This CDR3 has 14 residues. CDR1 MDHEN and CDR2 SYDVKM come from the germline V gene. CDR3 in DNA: TGTGCCAGCACCTTCCCGGGGAAACACACTGAAGCTTTCTTT. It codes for CASTFPGKHTEAFF.

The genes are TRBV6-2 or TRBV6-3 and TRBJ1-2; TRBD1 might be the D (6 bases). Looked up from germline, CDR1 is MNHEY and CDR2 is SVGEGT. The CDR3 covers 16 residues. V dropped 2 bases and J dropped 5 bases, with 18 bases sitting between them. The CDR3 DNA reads TGTGCCAGCAGTTACAACCCCAGGGGTGACCTTTATGGCTACACCTTC. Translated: CASSYNPRGDLYGYTF.

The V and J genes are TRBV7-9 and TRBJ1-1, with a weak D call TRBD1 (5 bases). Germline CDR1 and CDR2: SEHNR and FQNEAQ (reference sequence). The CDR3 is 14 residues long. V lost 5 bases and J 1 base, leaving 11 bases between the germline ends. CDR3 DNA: TGTGCCAGCAGCAGACCGGACAAGAACACTGAAGCTTTCTTT. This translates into CASSRPDKNTEAFF.

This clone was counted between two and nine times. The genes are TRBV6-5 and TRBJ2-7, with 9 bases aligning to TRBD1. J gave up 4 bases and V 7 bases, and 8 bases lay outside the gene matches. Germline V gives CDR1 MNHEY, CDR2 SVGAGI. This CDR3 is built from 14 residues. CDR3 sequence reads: CASKTGGLGYEQYV. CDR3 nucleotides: TGTGCCAGCAAGACAGGGGGATTAGGGTACGAGCAGTACGTC.

This CDR3 reads CASSGSSGSADTQYF. CDR3 nucleotides: TGTGCCAGCAGCGGAAGTAGCGGGTCCGCAGATACGCAGTATTTT. V gene TRBV3-1 (or the pseudogene TRBV3-2) combines with J gene TRBJ2-3; TRBD2 aligns across 7 bases. CDR3 length equals 15 residues. Unmatched junction bases numbered 9, after V lost 5 bases and J lost 4 bases. CDR1 and CDR2 from the germline V gene are LGHDT and YNNKEL (reference sequence).

CDR3: CASSGTYQNSPLHF. The CDR3 nucleotides read TGTGCCAGTAGCGGGACATACCAAAATTCACCCCTCCACTTT. This rearrangement joins TRBV19 to TRBJ1-6, with D possibly matching TRBD1 (6 bases). CDR1 is LNHDA, CDR2 SQIVND, per germline (reference sequence). CDR3 length equals 14 residues. V was cut by 6 bases and J by 7 bases, with 13 bases left in between. Drawing the rest from reference TRBV19 and TRBJ1-6, the complete variable domain is DGGITQSPKYLFRKEGQNVTLSCEQNLNHDAMYWYRQDPGQGLRLIYYSQIVNDFQKGDIAEGYSVSREKKESFPLTVTSAQKNPTAFYLCASSGTYQNSPLHFGNGTRLTVT.

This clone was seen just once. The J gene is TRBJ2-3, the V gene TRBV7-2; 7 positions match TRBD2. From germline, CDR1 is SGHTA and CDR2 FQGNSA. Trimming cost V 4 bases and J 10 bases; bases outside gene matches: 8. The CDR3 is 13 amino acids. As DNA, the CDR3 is TGTGCCAGCAGCTCCTCCGGGACTACCGCGCAGTATTTT. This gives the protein CASSSSGTTAQYF.

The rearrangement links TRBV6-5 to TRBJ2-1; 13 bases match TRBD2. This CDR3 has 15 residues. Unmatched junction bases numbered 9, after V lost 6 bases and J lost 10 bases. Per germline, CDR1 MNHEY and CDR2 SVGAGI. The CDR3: CASRRLAGGLGEQFF. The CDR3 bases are TGTGCCAGCAGGAGACTAGCGGGGGGACTTGGAGAGCAGTTCTTC.

The CDR3 bases are TGTGCCAGCGGGAGACAGGGTGACACCGGGGAGCTGTTTTTT. Translation gives CASGRQGDTGELFF. The chain employs TRBV2 and TRBJ2-2; 7 bases map to TRBD1. V shed 8 bases, J shed 3 bases, and the junction held 6 bases outside the gene matches. Germline CDR1 reads SNHLY; CDR2 reads FYNNEI. CDR3 length equals 14 residues.

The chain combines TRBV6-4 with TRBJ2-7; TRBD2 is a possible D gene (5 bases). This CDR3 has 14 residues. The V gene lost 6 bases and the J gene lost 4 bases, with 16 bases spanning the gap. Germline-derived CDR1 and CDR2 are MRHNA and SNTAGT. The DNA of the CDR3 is TGTGCCAGCAGCTCACTAGGGCAGTTGTACGAGCAGTACGTC. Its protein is CASSSLGQLYEQYV.

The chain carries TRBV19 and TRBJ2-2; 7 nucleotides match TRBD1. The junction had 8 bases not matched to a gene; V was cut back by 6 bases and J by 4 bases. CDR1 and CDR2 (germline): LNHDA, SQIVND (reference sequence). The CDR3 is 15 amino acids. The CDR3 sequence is CASRIHRGGTGELFF. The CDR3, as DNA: TGTGCCAGTAGGATTCACAGGGGTGGCACCGGGGAGCTGTTTTTT.

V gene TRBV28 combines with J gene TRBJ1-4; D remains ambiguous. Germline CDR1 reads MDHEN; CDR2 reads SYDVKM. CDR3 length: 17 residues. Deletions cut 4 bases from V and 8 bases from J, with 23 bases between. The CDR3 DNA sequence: TGTGCCAGCAGTTCGCCGGCCGTATTCGGGTTTGGGGAAAAACTGTTTTTT. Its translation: CASSSPAVFGFGEKLFF.

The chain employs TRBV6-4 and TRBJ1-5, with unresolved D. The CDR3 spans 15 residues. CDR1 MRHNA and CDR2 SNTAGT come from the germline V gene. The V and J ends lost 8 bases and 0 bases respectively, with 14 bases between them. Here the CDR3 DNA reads TGTGCCAGCTCCCCAGCGAGGAATAGCAATCAGCCCCAGCATTTT. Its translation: CASSPARNSNQPQHF.

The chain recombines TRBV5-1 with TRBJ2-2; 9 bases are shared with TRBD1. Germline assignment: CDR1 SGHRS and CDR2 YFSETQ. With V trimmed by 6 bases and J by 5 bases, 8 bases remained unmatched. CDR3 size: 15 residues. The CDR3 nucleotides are TGCGCCAGCACTTTACAGGGGGCATGGACCGGGGAGCTGTTTTTT. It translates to CASTLQGAWTGELFF.